This TCR beta chain was found in a study of cytomegalovirus exposure and HLA in healthy donors. Study background: There were some 380 genotyped donors. Of these, 75% to 85% fell in the genetic ancestry cluster associated with self-reported Caucasian donors. General study results and limits: About 87% or about 30% of the time was how often most TCR beta V segments were productive, according to an earlier analysis. Another analysis was done later, and it associated 15,000 or so TCR beta sequences with HLA alleles at 0.05 false discovery rate. Beyond CMV serostatus, there was no information to go on about immune exposure.

The CDR3 has 14 amino acids. In regard to this clone: No antigen is known for it.

The PCR ran on 60 Vbeta and 13 Jbeta primers. Assay: immunoSEQ multiplex PCR; the TCRdb copy retains only in-frame clones and omits some. The sample has some 220,000 clones, 70% to 90% seen once. This receptor was taken from a girl under 10 years old in good health and CMV-seronegative. This chain uses TRBV7-5 with TRBJ1-2; whether TRBD1, the table's D call, matches the DNA was not checked. TRBV7-5 is marked as a pseudogene. Sequencing was carried out using PBMCs. The CDR3 bases are TGTGCCAGAAGCTTAACAACAGGGGTCCATGGCTACACCTTC. It yields the protein CARSLTTGVHGYTF.